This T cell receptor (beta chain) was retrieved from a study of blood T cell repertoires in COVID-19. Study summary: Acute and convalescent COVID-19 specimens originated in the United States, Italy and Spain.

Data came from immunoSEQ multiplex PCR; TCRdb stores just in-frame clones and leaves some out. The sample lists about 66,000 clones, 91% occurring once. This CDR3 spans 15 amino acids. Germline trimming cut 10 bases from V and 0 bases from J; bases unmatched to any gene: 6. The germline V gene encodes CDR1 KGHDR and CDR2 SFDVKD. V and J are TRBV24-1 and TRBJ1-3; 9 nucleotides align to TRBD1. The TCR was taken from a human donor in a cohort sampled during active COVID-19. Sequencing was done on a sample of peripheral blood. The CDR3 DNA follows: TGTGCCACACCGGGACAGGGTATCTCTGGAAACACCATATATTTT. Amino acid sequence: CATPGQGISGNTIYF.